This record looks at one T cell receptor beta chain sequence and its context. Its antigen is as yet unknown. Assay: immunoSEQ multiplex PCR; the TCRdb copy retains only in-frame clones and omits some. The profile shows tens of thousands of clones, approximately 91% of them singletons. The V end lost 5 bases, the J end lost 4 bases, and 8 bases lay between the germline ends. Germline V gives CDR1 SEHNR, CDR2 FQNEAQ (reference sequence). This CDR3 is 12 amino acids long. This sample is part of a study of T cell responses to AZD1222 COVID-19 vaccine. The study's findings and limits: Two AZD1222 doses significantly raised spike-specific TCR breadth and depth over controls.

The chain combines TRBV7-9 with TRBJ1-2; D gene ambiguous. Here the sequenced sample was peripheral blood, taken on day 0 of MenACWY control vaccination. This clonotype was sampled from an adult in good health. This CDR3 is CASSRDTYGYTF. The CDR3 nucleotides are TGTGCCAGCAGCAGAGACACCTATGGCTACACCTTC.